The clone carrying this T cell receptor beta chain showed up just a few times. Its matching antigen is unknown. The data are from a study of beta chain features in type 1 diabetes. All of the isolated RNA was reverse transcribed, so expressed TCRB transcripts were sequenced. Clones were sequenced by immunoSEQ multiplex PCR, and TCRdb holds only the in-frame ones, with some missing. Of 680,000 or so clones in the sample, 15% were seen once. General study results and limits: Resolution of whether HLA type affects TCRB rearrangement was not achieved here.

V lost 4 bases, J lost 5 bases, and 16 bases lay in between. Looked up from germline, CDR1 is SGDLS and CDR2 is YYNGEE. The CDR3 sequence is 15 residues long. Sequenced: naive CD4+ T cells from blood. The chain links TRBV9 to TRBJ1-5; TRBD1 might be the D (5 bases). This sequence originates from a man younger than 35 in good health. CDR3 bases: TGTGCCAGCAGCCGAGGTGGGGACGGATATCAGCCCCAGCATTTT. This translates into CASSRGGDGYQPQHF.